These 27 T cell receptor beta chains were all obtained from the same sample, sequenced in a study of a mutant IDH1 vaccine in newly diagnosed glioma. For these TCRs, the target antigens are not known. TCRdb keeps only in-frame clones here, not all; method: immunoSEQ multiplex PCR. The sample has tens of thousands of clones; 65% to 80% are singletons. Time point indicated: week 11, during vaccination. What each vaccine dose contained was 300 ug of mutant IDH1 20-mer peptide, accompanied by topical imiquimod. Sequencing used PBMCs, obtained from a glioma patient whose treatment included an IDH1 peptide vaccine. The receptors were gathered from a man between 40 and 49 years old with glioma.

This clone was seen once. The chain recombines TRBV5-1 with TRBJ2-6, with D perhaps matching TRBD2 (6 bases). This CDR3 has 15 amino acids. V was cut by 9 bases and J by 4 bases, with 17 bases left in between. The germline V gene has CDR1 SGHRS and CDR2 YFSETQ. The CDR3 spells CATSFGGEGANVLTF. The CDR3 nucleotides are TGCGCCACCAGTTTCGGAGGGGAAGGGGCCAACGTCCTGACTTTC.

CDR3 sequence reads: CASSLAGRTRNLDTQYF. CDR3 DNA: TGCGCCAGCAGCTTGGCGGGCAGAACCCGAAATTTAGATACGCAGTATTTT. The chain couples TRBV5-1 to TRBJ2-3, with D unresolved. V was shortened by 0 bases and J by 5 bases, with 19 bases between the two germline ends. This CDR3 contains 17 residues. Germline assignment: CDR1 SGHRS and CDR2 YFSETQ.

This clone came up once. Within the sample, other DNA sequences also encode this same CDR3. The CDR3 loop reads CASSPGGNTEAFF. CDR3 DNA: TGTGCCAGCAGCCCAGGAGGGAACACTGAAGCTTTCTTT. The rearrangement joins TRBV5-4 to TRBJ1-1; D unresolved. This CDR3 is built from 13 residues. Germline-derived CDR1 and CDR2 are SGHNT and YYREEE (reference sequence). V was pared by 4 bases and J by 1 base, with 8 bases between.

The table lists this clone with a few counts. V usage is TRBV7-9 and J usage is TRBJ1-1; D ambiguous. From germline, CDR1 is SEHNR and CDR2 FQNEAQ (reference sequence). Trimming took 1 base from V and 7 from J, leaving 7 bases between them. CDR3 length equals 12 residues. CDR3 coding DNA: TGTGCCAGCAGCTTAGGGGGAGATGAAGCTTTCTTT. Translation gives CASSLGGDEAFF.

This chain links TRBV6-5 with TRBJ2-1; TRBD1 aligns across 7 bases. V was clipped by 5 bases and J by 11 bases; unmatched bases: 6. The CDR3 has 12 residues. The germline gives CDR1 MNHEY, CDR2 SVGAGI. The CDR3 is CASSPGQRKQFF. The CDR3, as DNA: TGTGCCAGCAGTCCGGGACAGAGAAAGCAGTTCTTC.

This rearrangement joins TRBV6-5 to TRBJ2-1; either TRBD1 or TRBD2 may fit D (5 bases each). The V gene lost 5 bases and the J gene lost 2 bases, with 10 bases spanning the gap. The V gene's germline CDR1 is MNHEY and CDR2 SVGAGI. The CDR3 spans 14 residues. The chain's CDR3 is CASSAVGAYNEQFF. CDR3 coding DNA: TGTGCCAGCAGTGCGGTGGGGGCCTACAATGAGCAGTTCTTC.

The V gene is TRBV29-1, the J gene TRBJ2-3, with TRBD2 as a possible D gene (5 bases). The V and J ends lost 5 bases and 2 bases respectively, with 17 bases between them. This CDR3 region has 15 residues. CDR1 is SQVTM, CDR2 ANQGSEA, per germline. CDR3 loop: CSVRSASRYTDTQYF. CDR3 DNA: TGCAGCGTTCGCTCGGCTAGCCGGTACACAGATACGCAGTATTTT.

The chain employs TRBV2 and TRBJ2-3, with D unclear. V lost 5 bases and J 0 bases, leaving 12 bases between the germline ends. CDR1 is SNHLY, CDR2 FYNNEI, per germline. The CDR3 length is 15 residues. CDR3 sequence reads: CASSPIGISTDTQYF. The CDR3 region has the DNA TGTGCCAGCAGTCCTATAGGGATTAGCACAGATACGCAGTATTTT.

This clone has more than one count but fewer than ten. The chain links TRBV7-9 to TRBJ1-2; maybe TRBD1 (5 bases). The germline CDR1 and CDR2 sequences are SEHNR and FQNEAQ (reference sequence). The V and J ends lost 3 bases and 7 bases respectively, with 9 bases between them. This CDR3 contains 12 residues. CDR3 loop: CASSFNQGGYTF. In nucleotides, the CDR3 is TGTGCCAGCAGCTTCAATCAGGGTGGCTACACCTTC.

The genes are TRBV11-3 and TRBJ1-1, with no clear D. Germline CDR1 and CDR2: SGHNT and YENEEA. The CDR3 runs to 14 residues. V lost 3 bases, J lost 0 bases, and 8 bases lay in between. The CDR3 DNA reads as TGTGCCAGCAGCTTGGCAGGACTGAACACTGAAGCTTTCTTT. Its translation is CASSLAGLNTEAFF.

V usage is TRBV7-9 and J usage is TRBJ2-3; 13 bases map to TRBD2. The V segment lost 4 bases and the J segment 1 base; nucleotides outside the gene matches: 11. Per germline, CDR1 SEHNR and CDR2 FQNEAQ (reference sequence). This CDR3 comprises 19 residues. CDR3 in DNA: TGTGCCAGCAGCTCCGGGACTAGCGGGAAGGTTATCGGCACAGATACGCAGTATTTT. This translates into CASSSGTSGKVIGTDTQYF. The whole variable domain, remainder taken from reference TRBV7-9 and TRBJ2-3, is DTGVSQNPRHKITKRGQNVTFRCDPISEHNRLYWYRQTLGQGPEFLTYFQNEAQLEKSRLLSDRFSAERPKGSFSTLEIQRTEQGDSAMYLCASSSGTSGKVIGTDTQYFGPGTRLTVL.

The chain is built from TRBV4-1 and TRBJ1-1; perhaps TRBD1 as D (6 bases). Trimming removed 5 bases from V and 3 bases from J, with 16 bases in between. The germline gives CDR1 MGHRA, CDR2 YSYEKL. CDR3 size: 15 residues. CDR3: CASSSHRVRDTEAFF. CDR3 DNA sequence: TGCGCCAGCAGCTCTCACAGGGTGAGGGACACTGAAGCTTTCTTT.

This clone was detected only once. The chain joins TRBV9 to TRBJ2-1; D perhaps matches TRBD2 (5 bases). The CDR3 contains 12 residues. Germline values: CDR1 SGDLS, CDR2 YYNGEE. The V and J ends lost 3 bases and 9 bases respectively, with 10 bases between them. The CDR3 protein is CASSEGSAEQFF. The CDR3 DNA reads TGTGCCAGCAGCGAAGGGAGCGCTGAGCAGTTCTTC.

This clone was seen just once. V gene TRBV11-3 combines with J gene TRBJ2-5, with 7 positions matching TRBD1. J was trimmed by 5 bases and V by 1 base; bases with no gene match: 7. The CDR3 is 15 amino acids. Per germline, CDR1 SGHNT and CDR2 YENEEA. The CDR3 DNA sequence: TGTGCCAGCAGCTTAGCCGACAGGGTTACGGAGACCCAGTACTTC. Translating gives CASSLADRVTETQYF.

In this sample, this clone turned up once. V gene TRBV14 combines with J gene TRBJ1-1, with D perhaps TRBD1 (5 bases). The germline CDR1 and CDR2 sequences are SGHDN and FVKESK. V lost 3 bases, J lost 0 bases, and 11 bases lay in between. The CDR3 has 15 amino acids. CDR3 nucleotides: TGTGCCAGCAGCCAGGGACTCTCCATGAACACTGAAGCTTTCTTT. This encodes CASSQGLSMNTEAFF.

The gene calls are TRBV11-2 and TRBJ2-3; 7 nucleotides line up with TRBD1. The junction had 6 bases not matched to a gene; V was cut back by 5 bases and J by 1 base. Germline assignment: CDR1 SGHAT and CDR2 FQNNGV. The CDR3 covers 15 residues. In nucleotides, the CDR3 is TGTGCCAGCAGCCGCCGACAGGGAGGCACAGATACGCAGTATTTT. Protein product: CASSRRQGGTDTQYF. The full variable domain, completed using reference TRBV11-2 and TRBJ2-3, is EAGVAQSPRYKIIEKRQSVAFWCNPISGHATLYWYQQILGQGPKLLIQFQNNGVVDDSQLPKDRFSAERLKGVDSTLKIQPAKLEDSAVYLCASSRRQGGTDTQYFGPGTRLTVL.

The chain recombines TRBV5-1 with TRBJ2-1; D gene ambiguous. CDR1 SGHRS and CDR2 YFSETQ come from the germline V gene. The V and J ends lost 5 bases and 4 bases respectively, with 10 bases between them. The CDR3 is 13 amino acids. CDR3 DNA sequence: TGCGCCAGCAGTCTATCGTATTACAATGAGCAGTTCTTC. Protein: CASSLSYYNEQFF.

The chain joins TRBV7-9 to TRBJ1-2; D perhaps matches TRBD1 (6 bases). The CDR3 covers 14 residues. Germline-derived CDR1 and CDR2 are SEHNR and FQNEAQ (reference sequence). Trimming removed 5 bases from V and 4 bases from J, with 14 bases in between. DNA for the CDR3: TGTGCCAGCAGCCCCGGACAGCCCCCCTATGGCTACACCTTC. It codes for CASSPGQPPYGYTF.

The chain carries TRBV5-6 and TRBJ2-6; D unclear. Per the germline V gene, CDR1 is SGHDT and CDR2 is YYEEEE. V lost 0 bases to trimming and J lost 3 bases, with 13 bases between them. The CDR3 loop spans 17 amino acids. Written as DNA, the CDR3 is TGTGCCAGCAGCTTGGGACCTCAGATGGGTGGGGCCAACGTCCTGACTTTC. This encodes CASSLGPQMGGANVLTF.

This CDR3 is CASSESGGRGDEQFF. DNA for the CDR3: TGTGCCAGCAGCGAATCCGGGGGAAGGGGCGATGAGCAGTTCTTC. The rearrangement uses TRBV6-1 and TRBJ2-1; weak D call: TRBD2 (6 bases). The CDR3 runs 15 residues. Germline V gene sequence: CDR1 MNHNS, CDR2 SASEGT. V shed 6 bases and J shed 8 bases, with 20 bases lying between them.

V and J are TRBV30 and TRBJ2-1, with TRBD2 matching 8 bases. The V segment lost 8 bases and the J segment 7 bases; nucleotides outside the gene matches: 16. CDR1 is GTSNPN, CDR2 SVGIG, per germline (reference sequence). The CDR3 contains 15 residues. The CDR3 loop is CAAGSGIQRRNEQFF. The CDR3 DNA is TGTGCCGCAGGTAGCGGGATCCAACGAAGGAATGAGCAGTTCTTC.

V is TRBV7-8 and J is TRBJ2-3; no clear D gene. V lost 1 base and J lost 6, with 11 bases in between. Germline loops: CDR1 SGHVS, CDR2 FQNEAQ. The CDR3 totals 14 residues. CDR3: CASSLGLTLDTQYF. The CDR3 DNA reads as TGTGCCAGCAGCTTAGGATTGACACTTGATACGCAGTATTTT.

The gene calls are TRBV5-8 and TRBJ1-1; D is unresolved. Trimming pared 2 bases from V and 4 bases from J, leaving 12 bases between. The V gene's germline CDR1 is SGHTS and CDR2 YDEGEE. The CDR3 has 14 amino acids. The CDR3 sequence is CASSLAGRRTEAFF. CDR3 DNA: TGTGCCAGCAGCTTAGCGGGAAGACGCACTGAAGCTTTCTTT.

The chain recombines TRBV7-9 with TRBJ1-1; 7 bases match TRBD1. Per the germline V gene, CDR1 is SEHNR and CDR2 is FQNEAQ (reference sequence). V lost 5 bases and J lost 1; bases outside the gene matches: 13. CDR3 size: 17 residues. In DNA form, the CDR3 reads TGTGCCAGCAGCACAACGGCCCTTAGGACAGGGAACACTGAAGCTTTCTTT. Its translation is CASSTTALRTGNTEAFF.

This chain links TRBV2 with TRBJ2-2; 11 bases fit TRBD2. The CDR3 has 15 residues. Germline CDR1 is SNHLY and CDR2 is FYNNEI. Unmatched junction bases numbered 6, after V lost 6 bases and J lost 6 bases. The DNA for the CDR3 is TGTGCCAGCAGACCGACTAGCGGGACCCCCGGGGAGCTGTTTTTT. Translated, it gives CASRPTSGTPGELFF.

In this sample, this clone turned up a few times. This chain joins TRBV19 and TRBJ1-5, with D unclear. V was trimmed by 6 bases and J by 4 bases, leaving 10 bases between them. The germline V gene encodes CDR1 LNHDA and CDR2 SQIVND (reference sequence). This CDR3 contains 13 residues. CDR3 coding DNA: TGTGCCAGTAGCTATGTGGGTAATCAGCCCCAGCATTTT. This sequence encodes CASSYVGNQPQHF.

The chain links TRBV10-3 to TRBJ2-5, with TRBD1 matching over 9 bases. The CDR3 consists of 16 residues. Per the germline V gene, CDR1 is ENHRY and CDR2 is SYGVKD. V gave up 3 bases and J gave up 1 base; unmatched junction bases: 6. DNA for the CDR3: TGTGCCATCAGTGACCGAGACAGGGGGTTCCAAGAGACCCAGTACTTC. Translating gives CAISDRDRGFQETQYF.